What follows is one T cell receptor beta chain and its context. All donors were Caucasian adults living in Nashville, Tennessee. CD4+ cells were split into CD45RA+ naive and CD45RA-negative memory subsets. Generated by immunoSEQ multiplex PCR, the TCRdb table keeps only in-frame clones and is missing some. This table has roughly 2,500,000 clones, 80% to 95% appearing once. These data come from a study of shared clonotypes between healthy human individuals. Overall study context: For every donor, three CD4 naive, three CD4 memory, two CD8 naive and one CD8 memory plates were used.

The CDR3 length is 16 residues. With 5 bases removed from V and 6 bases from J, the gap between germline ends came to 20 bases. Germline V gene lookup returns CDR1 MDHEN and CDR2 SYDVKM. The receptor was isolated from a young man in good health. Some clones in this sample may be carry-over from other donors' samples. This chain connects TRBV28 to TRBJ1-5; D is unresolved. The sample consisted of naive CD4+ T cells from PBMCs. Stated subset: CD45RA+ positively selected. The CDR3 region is CASSVTPGNKGQPQHF. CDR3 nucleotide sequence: TGTGCCAGCAGTGTAACGCCGGGGAACAAGGGTCAGCCCCAGCATTTT.